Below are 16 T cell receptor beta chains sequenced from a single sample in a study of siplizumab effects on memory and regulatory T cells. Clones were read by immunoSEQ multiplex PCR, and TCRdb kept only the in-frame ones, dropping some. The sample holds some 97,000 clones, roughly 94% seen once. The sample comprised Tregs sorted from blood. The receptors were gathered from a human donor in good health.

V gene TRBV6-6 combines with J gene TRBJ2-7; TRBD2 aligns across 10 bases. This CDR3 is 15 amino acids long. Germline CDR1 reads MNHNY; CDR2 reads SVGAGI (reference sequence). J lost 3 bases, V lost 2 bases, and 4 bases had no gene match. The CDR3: CASSYLAGVNYEQYF. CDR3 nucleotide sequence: TGTGCCAGCAGTTACCTAGCGGGGGTTAACTACGAGCAGTACTTC.

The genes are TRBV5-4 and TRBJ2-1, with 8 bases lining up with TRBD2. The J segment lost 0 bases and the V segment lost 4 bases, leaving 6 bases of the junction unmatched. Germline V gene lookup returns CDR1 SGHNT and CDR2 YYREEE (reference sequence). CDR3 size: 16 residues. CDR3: CASSISGIPSYNEQFF. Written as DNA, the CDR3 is TGTGCCAGCAGCATTAGCGGGATTCCCTCCTACAATGAGCAGTTCTTC.

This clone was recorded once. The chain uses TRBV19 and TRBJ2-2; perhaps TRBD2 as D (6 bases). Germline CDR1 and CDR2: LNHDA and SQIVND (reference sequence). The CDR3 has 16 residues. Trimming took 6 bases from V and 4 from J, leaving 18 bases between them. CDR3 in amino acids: CASSLSRGRSTGELFF. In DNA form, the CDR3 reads TGTGCCAGTAGCCTATCGCGGGGTCGATCCACCGGGGAGCTGTTTTTT.

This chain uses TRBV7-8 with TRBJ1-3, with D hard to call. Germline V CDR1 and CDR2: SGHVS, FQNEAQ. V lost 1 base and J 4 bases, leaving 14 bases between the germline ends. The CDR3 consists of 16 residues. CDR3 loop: CASSLGTSGSGNTIYF. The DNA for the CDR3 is TGTGCCAGCAGCTTAGGCACAAGTGGGAGCGGAAACACCATATATTTT.

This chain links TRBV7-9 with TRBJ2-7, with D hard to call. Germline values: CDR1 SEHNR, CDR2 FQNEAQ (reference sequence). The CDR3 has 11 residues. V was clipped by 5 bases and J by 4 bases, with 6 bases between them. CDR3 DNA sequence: TGTGCCAGCAGCCTAGTTTACGAGCAGTACTTC. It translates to CASSLVYEQYF.

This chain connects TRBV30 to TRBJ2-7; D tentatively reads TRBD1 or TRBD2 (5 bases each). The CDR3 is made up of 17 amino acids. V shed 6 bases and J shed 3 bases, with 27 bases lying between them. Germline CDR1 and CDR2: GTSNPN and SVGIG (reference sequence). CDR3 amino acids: CACNVRYGAGPGYEQYF. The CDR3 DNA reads TGTGCCTGCAATGTCCGTTACGGGGCAGGGCCGGGCTACGAGCAGTACTTC.

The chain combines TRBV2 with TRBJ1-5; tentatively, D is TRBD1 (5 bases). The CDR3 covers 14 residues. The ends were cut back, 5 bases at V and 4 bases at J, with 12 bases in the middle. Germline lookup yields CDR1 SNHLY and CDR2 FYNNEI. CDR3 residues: CASSLGLENQPQHF. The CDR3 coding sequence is TGTGCCAGCAGTCTGGGGCTGGAAAATCAGCCCCAGCATTTT.

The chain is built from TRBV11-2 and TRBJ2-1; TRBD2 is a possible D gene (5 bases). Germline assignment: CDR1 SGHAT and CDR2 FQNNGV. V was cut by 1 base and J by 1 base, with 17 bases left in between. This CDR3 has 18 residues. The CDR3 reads CASSLAQDIRGSYNEQFF. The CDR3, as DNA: TGTGCCAGCAGCTTAGCCCAGGATATCCGAGGGTCCTACAATGAGCAGTTCTTC.

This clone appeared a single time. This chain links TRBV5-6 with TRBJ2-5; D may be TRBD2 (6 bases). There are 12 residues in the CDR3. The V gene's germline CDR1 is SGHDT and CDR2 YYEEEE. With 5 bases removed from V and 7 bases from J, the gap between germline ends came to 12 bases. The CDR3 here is CASREGKGTQYF. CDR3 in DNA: TGTGCCAGCAGGGAGGGCAAGGGGACCCAGTACTTC.

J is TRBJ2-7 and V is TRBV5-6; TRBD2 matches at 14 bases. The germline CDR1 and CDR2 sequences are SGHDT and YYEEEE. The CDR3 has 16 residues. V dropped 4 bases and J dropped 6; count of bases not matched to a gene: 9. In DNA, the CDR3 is TGTGCCAGCAGCCCTATGGGACTAGCGGGAGTGTTCGAGCAGTACTTC. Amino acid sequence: CASSPMGLAGVFEQYF.

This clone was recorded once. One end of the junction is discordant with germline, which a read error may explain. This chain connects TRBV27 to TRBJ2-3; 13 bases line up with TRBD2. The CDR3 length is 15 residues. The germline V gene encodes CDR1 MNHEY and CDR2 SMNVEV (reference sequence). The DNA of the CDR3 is TGTGTCAGCAGTTTATGGACTAGCGGGAGTTCTACGCAGTATTTT. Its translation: CVSSLWTSGSSTQYF.

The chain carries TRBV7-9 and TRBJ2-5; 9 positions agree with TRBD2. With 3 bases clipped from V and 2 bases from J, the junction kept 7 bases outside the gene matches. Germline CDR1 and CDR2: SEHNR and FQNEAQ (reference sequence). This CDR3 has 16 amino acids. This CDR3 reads CASSLGTSPRQETQYF. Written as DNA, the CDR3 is TGTGCCAGCAGCTTGGGGACTAGCCCGCGGCAAGAGACCCAGTACTTC.

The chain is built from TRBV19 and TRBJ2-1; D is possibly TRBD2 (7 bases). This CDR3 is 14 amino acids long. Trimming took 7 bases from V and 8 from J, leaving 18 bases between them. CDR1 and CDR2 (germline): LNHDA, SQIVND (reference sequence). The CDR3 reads CASKEQGGFDEQFF. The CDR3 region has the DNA TGTGCCAGTAAGGAACAGGGAGGGTTCGATGAGCAGTTCTTC.

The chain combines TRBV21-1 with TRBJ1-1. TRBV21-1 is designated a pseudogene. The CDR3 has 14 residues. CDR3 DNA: TGTGCCAGCAGCAACGGGATCGGGAACACTGAAGCTTTCTTT. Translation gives CASSNGIGNTEAFF.

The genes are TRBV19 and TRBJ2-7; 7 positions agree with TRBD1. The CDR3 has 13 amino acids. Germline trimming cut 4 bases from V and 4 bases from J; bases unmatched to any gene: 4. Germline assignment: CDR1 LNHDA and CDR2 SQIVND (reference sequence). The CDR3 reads CASSRGQQYEQYF. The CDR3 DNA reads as TGTGCCAGTAGTAGGGGACAGCAGTACGAGCAGTACTTC.

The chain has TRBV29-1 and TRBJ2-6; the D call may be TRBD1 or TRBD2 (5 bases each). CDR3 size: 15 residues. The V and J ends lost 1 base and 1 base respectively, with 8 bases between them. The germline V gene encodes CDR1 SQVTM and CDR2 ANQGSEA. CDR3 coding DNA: TGCAGCGTTGAAGGATGGGGGTCTGGGGCCAACGTCCTGACTTTC. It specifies CSVEGWGSGANVLTF.